One and the same sample provided the 27 T cell receptor beta chains below, sequenced in a study of breast tumors, draining lymph nodes, adjacent tissues. TCRdb passed the multiplex PCR reads through MiXCR, listing each CDR3 protein once. The table has 140,000 to 150,000 distinct CDR3 sequences, approximately 30% seen once. The lymph nodes were axillary draining lymph nodes from breast cancer patients. Sequenced: axillary lymph node tissue. The source is a female donor with breast cancer. Some clones in this sample may be carry-over from other donors' samples.

The gene calls are TRBV6-2 or TRBV6-3 and TRBJ2-2; D uncertain. V dropped 2 bases and J dropped 3 bases, with 10 bases sitting between them. Germline V lookup: CDR1 MNHEY, CDR2 SVGEGT. The CDR3 totals 15 residues. CDR3 sequence (DNA): TGTGCCAGCAGTTACGTCGGGCAAGACACCGGGGAGCTGTTTTTT. It codes for CASSYVGQDTGELFF.

The rearrangement uses TRBV2 and TRBJ2-5, with TRBD2 matching 16 bases. The CDR3 is 18 residues long. Germline trimming cut 6 bases from V and 7 bases from J; bases unmatched to any gene: 14. Germline CDR1 and CDR2: SNHLY and FYNNEI. In DNA form, the CDR3 reads TGTGCCAGCAGCGCCACCGGGACTAGCGGGGGGGCAGGGGGGACCCAGTACTTC. Its translation: CASSATGTSGGAGGTQYF.

In its sample, this clonotype was seen once. The germline gene is not matched at one end of the junction; a read error may be the cause. The chain links TRBV4-1 to TRBJ1-1; D gene ambiguous. This CDR3 is built from 11 residues. Germline V gene data show CDR1 as MGHRA and CDR2 as YSYEKL. CDR3 residues: CASSHNTEALF. The CDR3 DNA reads as TGCGCCAGCAGCCACAACACTGAAGCTCTCTTT.

At least ten counts were recorded for this clonotype. The rearrangement joins TRBV5-8 to TRBJ1-2, with TRBD1 identical over 9 bases. The CDR3 has 16 residues. After removal of 2 bases from V and 7 bases from J, the junction contained 12 bases not matched to a gene. The germline gives CDR1 SGHTS, CDR2 YDEGEE. The CDR3 region is CASSFHPGQGGTGYTF. The CDR3 bases are TGTGCCAGCAGCTTTCACCCGGGACAGGGAGGGACTGGCTACACCTTC.

This clonotype was observed many times. The V and J genes are TRBV19 and TRBJ2-7, with unresolved D. V gave up 1 base and J gave up 2 bases, with 12 bases separating them. Germline-derived CDR1 and CDR2 are LNHDA and SQIVND (reference sequence). The CDR3 spans 15 residues. In DNA form, the CDR3 reads TGTGCCAGTAGTATAGGGGGATTTGGACCCTACGAGCAGTACTTC. It translates to CASSIGGFGPYEQYF.

The V and J genes are TRBV20-1 and TRBJ1-6, with D perhaps matching TRBD1 (5 bases). In germline, CDR1 is DFQATT, CDR2 SNEGSKA (reference sequence). Trimming took 5 bases from V and 10 from J, leaving 12 bases between them. The CDR3 is made up of 12 amino acids. The CDR3 coding sequence is TGCAGTGCTGAGGAGGGGAGCTCACCCCTCCACTTT. Translation: CSAEEGSSPLHF.

Comment on this clonotype: Germline and junction disagree at one end, which may indicate a read error. The gene calls are TRBV7-2 and TRBJ1-2; D not certain. CDR1 and CDR2 (germline): SGHTA, FQGNSA. The CDR3 is made up of 14 amino acids. The CDR3 spells CAGSLDLADYGYTF. DNA of the CDR3: TGTGCCGGCAGCTTAGATCTGGCCGACTATGGCTACACCTTT.

The chain carries TRBV2 and TRBJ1-1, with D unresolved. There are 14 residues in the CDR3. Trimming took off 7 bases at V and 0 bases at J, with 12 bases between the two ends. The germline gives CDR1 SNHLY, CDR2 FYNNEI. The CDR3 reads CASIRVNMNTEAFF. DNA for the CDR3: TGTGCCAGCATTCGAGTGAACATGAACACTGAAGCTTTCTTT.

This clonotype was observed a single time. The rearrangement links TRBV5-5 to TRBJ1-1; a weak D match, TRBD1 (6 bases). V lost 5 bases, J lost 1 base, and 12 bases lay in between. Germline V gene sequence: CDR1 SGHKS, CDR2 YYEKEE (reference sequence). The CDR3 is 14 residues long. CDR3: CASRQDSQNTEAFF. In nucleotides, the CDR3 is TGTGCCAGCAGACAGGACAGCCAGAACACTGAAGCTTTCTTT.

This clonotype was observed at least ten times. The gene calls are TRBV7-9 and TRBJ2-1; unclear D gene. The CDR3 covers 15 residues. V was trimmed by 1 base and J by 7 bases, leaving 14 bases between them. The V gene's germline CDR1 is SEHNR and CDR2 FQNEAQ (reference sequence). In DNA form, the CDR3 reads TGTGCCAGCAGCTTAGTTTTGGGCCGAGGTAATGAGCAGTTCTTC. It is translated as CASSLVLGRGNEQFF.

This clonotype appeared many times. CDR3 coding DNA: TGCAGTGCTAGTAGACTAGCGGGGGAAGAGACCCAGTACTTC. The encoded protein is CSASRLAGEETQYF. The genes are TRBV20-1 and TRBJ2-5; 12 bases match TRBD2. Trimming removed 3 bases from V and 3 bases from J; junction bases left unmatched: 2. Germline V gene data show CDR1 as DFQATT and CDR2 as SNEGSKA (reference sequence). This CDR3 comprises 14 residues.

This clonotype was found many times. J is TRBJ1-3 and V is TRBV6-1; D might be TRBD1 (5 bases). The CDR3 is 17 residues long. Trimming pared 1 base from V and 0 bases from J, leaving 13 bases between. CDR1 and CDR2 (germline): MNHNS, SASEGT. CDR3: CASSEVLGTVSGNTIYF. Here the CDR3 DNA reads TGTGCCAGCAGTGAAGTTCTAGGGACGGTCTCTGGAAACACCATATATTTT.

This clonotype has a count of ten or more. The chain joins TRBV20-1 to TRBJ1-5; D is perhaps TRBD1 (5 bases). Trimming took off 3 bases at V and 2 bases at J, with 14 bases between the two ends. Germline assignment: CDR1 DFQATT and CDR2 SNEGSKA (reference sequence). This CDR3 is 15 amino acids long. The CDR3 protein is CSARDRVGRNQPQHF. CDR3 nucleotide sequence: TGCAGTGCTAGGGATCGCGTGGGGCGCAATCAGCCCCAGCATTTT.

This clonotype was seen more than once but under ten times. A much larger clone lies one base from this, so it may be a read error. The chain links TRBV5-5 to TRBJ1-2; D possibly corresponds to TRBD1 (6 bases). Germline CDR1 SGHKS, CDR2 YYEKEE (reference sequence). The CDR3 contains 13 residues. Trimming pared 0 bases from V and 7 bases from J, leaving 10 bases between. The CDR3 nucleotides are TGTGCCAGCAGCTTGGGACAGGCGGGTGGCTACACCTTC. Translated: CASSLGQAGGYTF.

This clonotype has ten or more counts. This sequence joins TRBV3-1 and TRBJ1-6; D gene uncertain. This CDR3 contains 13 residues. CDR1 and CDR2 (germline): LGHDT, YNNKEL (reference sequence). The germline V and J ends were trimmed by 0 bases and 11 bases, with 8 bases remaining between them. CDR3 DNA sequence: TGTGCCAGCAGCCAAGAGGGCGCCGCACCCCTCCACTTT. Translating it yields CASSQEGAAPLHF. Full variable domain (missing parts from reference TRBV3-1 and TRBJ1-6): DTAVSQTPKYLVTQMGNDKSIKCEQNLGHDTMYWYKQDSKKFLKIMFSYNNKELIINETVPNRFSPKSPDKAHLNLHINSLELGDSAVYFCASSQEGAAPLHFGNGTRLTVT.

For this clonotype: At one boundary the junction diverges from the germline segment, which might be a read error. The chain recombines TRBV7-6 with TRBJ1-6; 7 bases are a match to TRBD1. Germline V lookup: CDR1 SGHVS, CDR2 FNYEAQ. The CDR3 is 14 amino acids. CDR3 sequence (DNA): TGTGCCAGCGGCGCCCAGACAGGGTATTCACCCCCCCACTTT. It yields the protein CASGAQTGYSPPHF.

This clonotype was recorded many times. The chain couples TRBV11-3 to TRBJ2-7; D possibly corresponds to TRBD1 (5 bases). Trimming took off 5 bases at V and 2 bases at J, with 10 bases between the two ends. The CDR3 runs to 13 residues. Germline CDR1 and CDR2: SGHNT and YENEEA. The CDR3 loop reads CASSMGLTYEQYF. In nucleotides, the CDR3 is TGTGCCAGCAGCATGGGGCTGACCTACGAGCAGTACTTC.

On this clonotype itself: At one of its ends the junction is not consistent with the germline gene, which may arise from a read error. The gene calls are TRBV4-1 and TRBJ1-4; possibly TRBD1 for D (5 bases). The CDR3 is 15 residues long. Germline CDR1 reads MGHRA; CDR2 reads YSYEKL. The CDR3 protein is CASSSSGQVLEKLVF. The CDR3 DNA reads TGCGCCAGCAGTTCATCGGGGCAGGTCCTTGAAAAACTGGTTTTT.

In its sample, this clonotype was seen many times. The V call is TRBV6-5, the J call TRBJ2-2; no firm D call. Trimming cost V 0 bases and J 6 bases, with 11 bases left between them. Germline V gene sequence: CDR1 MNHEY, CDR2 SVGAGI. The CDR3 is 15 residues long. In nucleotides, the CDR3 is TGTGCCAGCAGTTACTCGACGTCAGGCGCCGGGGAGCTGTTTTTT. Its translation is CASSYSTSGAGELFF.

This clonotype came up many times. The rearrangement uses TRBV27 and TRBJ2-1; TRBD2 agrees at 15 bases. The J segment lost 8 bases and the V segment lost 4 bases, leaving 6 bases of the junction unmatched. Germline CDR1 reads MNHEY; CDR2 reads SMNVEV (reference sequence). The CDR3 loop spans 16 amino acids. In DNA form, the CDR3 reads TGTGCCAGCAGTTCTATCCGGACTAGCGGGGGGGATGAGCAGTTCTTC. Translation gives CASSSIRTSGGDEQFF.

CDR3 sequence reads: CASSLAAGTITEAFF. Written as DNA, the CDR3 is TGTGCCAGCAGCTTAGCAGCAGGTACTATCACTGAAGCTTTCTTT. The V and J genes are TRBV7-8 and TRBJ1-1; D unresolved. The CDR3 contains 15 residues. The V end was cut by 0 bases, the J end by 4 bases, with 12 bases between. Germline CDR1 SGHVS, CDR2 FQNEAQ. Filled out from reference TRBV7-8 and TRBJ1-1, the complete variable domain reads GAGVSQSPRYKVAKRGQDVALRCDPISGHVSLFWYQQALGQGPEFLTYFQNEAQLDKSGLPSDRFFAERPEGSVSTLKIQRTQQEDSAVYLCASSLAAGTITEAFFGQGTRLTVV.

At least ten counts were recorded for this clonotype. CDR3 loop: CASTRGSGGYTF. Here the CDR3 DNA reads TGTGCCAGCACCAGGGGTTCAGGGGGCTACACCTTC. The chain has TRBV5-5 and TRBJ1-2, with D perhaps matching TRBD1 (6 bases). V was cut by 6 bases and J by 8 bases, with 14 bases left in between. The CDR3 is 12 residues long. Germline V gene lookup returns CDR1 SGHKS and CDR2 YYEKEE (reference sequence).

V and J are TRBV4-1 and TRBJ2-7; 8 nucleotides align to TRBD1. CDR3 length equals 13 residues. Per germline, CDR1 MGHRA and CDR2 YSYEKL. The trim removed 1 base at V and 6 bases at J, leaving 2 bases unmatched. In nucleotides, the CDR3 is TGCGCCAGCAGCCAAGGGACAGGGACCGAGCAGTACGTC. Its translation: CASSQGTGTEQYV.

At least ten counts were recorded for this clonotype. The chain has TRBV3-1 and TRBJ2-3, with a tentative D call TRBD1 (6 bases). The V end was cut by 6 bases, the J end by 4 bases, with 11 bases between. This CDR3 spans 13 amino acids. CDR1 and CDR2 from the germline V gene are LGHDT and YNNKEL (reference sequence). The CDR3 DNA is TGTGCCAGCAGGCAGACAGGTCCAGATACGCAGTATTTT. Encoded protein: CASRQTGPDTQYF.

The chain combines TRBV7-2 with TRBJ1-4, with D uncertain. The CDR3 has 14 residues. Germline lookup yields CDR1 SGHTA and CDR2 FQGNSA. V lost 3 bases, J lost 7 bases, and 12 bases lay in between. The CDR3 coding sequence is TGTGCCAGCAGCTTTACGTCGGGCTCTGAAAAACTGTTTTTT. Translation: CASSFTSGSEKLFF.

Concerning this clonotype: A read error may produce the germline difference seen at one junction end. The chain is built from TRBV2 and TRBJ2-3; 7 bases agree with TRBD1. The CDR3 contains 14 residues. Germline loops: CDR1 SNHLY, CDR2 FYNNEI. Here the CDR3 reads CVSTRQGWTDTQYF. The DNA of the CDR3 is TGTGTCAGTACGAGACAGGGTTGGACAGACACGCAGTATTTT.

This clonotype was counted ten times or more. The rearrangement uses TRBV4-1 and TRBJ1-4; D is unresolved. The CDR3 extends over 16 amino acids. Trimming took off 1 base at V and 1 base at J, with 10 bases between the two ends. The germline V gene encodes CDR1 MGHRA and CDR2 YSYEKL. CDR3 protein: CASSQAPRLTNEKLFF. As DNA, the CDR3 is TGCGCCAGCAGCCAAGCCCCCCGGCTAACTAATGAAAAACTGTTTTTT.